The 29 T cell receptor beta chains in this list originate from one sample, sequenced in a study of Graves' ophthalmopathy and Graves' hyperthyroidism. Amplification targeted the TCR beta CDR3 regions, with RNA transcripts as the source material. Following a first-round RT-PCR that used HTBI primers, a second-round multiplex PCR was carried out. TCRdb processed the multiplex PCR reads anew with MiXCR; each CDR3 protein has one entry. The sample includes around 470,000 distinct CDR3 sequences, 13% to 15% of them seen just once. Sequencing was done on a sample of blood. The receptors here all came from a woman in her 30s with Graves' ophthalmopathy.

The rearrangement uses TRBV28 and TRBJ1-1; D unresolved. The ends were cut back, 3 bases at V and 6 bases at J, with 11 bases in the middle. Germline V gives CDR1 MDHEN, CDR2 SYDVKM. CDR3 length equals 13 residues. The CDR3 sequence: CASSLRQLAEAFF. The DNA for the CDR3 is TGTGCCAGCAGTTTGAGGCAGCTTGCTGAAGCTTTCTTT.

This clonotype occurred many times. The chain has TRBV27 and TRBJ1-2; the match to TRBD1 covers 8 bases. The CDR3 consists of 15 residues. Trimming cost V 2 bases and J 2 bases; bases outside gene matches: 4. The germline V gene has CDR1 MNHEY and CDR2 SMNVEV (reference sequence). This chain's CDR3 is CASSLASGGNYGYTF. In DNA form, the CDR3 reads TGTGCCAGCAGTTTAGCATCAGGGGGCAACTATGGCTACACCTTC.

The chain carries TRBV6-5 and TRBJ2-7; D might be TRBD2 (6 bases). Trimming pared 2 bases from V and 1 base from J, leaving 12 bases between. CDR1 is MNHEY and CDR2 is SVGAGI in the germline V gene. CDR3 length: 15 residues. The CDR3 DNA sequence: TGTGCCAGCAGTTACGGGATTAGCGGTTCCTACGAGCAGTACTTC. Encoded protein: CASSYGISGSYEQYF.

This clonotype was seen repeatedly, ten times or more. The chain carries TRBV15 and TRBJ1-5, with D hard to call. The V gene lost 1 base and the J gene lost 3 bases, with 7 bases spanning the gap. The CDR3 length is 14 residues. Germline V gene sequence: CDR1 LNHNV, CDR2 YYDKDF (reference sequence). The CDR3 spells CATSRGVNNQPQHF. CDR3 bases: TGTGCCACCAGCAGAGGGGTTAACAATCAGCCCCAGCATTTT.

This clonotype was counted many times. The CDR3, as DNA: TGTGCCAGCAGATCTAGCGGGGGGACACGCCCCTCTCAGTACTTC. It specifies CASRSSGGTRPSQYF. The chain links TRBV27 to TRBJ2-4; 11 positions match TRBD2. The germline V gene has CDR1 MNHEY and CDR2 SMNVEV (reference sequence). Germline trimming cut 6 bases from V and 12 bases from J; bases unmatched to any gene: 13. CDR3 size: 15 residues.

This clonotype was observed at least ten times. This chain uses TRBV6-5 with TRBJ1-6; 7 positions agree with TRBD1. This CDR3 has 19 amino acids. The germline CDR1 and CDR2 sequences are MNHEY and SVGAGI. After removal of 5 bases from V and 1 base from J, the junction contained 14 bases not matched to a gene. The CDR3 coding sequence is TGTGCCAGCAGTCTACAGGGGATCCTCTCTAGGTCCTATAATTCACCCCTCCACTTT. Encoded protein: CASSLQGILSRSYNSPLHF.

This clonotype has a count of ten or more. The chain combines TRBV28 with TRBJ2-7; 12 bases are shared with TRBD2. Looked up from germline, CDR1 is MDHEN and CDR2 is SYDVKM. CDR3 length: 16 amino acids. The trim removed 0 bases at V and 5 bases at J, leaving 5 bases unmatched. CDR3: CASSLWLAGGGNEQYF. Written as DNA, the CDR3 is TGTGCCAGCAGTTTATGGCTAGCGGGAGGGGGGAACGAGCAGTACTTC.

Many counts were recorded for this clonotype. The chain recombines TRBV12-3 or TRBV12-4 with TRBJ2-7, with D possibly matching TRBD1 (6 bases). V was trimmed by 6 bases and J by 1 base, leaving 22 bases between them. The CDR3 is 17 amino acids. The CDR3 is CASRRGSGRERSYEQYF. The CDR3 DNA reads TGTGCCAGCAGAAGGGGGTCGGGGCGAGAAAGGTCCTACGAGCAGTACTTC.

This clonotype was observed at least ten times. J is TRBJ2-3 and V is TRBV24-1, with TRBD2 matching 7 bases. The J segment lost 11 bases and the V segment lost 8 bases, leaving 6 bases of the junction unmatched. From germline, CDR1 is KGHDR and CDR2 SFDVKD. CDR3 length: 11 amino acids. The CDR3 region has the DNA TGTGCCACCAAAGCGGGGCCTAAGCAGTATTTT. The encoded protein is CATKAGPKQYF.

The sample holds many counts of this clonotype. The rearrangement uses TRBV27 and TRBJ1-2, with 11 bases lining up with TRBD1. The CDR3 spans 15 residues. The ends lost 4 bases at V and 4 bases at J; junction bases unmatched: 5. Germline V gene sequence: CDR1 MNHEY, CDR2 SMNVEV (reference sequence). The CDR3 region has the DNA TGTGCCAGCAGTTGGACAGGGGGCCGGGGCTATGGCTACACCTTC. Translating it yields CASSWTGGRGYGYTF.

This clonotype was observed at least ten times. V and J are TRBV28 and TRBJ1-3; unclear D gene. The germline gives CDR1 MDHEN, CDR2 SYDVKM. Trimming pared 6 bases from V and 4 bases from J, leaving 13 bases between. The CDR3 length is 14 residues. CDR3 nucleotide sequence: TGTGCCAGCAGCTCAAGGATGGGCGGAAACACCATATATTTT. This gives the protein CASSSRMGGNTIYF.

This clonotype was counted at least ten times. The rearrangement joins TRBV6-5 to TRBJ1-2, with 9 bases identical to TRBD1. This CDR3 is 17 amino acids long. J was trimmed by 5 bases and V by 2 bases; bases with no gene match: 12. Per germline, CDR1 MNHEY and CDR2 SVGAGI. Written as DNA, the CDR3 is TGTGCCAGCAGTTACCCAAACTCGAGACAGGGGGGGTATGGCTACACCTTC. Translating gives CASSYPNSRQGGYGYTF.

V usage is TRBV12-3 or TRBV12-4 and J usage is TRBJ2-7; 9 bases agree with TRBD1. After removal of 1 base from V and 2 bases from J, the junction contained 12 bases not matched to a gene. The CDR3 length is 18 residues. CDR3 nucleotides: TGTGCCAGCAGTTTAGAAATTGGGGGGACAGGGTTTACCTACGAGCAGTACTTC. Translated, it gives CASSLEIGGTGFTYEQYF.

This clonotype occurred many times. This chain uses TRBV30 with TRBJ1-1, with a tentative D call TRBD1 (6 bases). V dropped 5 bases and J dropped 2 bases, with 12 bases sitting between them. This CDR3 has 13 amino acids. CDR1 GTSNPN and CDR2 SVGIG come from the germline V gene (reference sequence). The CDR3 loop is CAWVRGGNTEAFF. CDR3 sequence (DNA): TGTGCCTGGGTCAGGGGAGGAAACACTGAAGCTTTCTTT.

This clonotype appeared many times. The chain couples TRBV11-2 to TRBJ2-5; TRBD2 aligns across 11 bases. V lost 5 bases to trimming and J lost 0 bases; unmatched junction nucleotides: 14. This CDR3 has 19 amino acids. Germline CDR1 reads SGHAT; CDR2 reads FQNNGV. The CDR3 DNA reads TGTGCCAGCAGCCCGCTCCCGACTAGCGGGGCTCAGTACCAAGAGACCCAGTACTTC. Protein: CASSPLPTSGAQYQETQYF. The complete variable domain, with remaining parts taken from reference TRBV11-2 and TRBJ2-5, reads EAGVAQSPRYKIIEKRQSVAFWCNPISGHATLYWYQQILGQGPKLLIQFQNNGVVDDSQLPKDRFSAERLKGVDSTLKIQPAKLEDSAVYLCASSPLPTSGAQYQETQYFGPGTRLLVL.

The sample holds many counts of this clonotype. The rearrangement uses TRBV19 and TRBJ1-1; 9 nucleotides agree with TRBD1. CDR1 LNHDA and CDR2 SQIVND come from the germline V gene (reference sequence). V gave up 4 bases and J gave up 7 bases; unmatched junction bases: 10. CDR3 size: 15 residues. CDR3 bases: TGTGCCAGTAGTAATTACCGGGACAGGGTTGGTGAAGCTTTCTTT. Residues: CASSNYRDRVGEAFF.

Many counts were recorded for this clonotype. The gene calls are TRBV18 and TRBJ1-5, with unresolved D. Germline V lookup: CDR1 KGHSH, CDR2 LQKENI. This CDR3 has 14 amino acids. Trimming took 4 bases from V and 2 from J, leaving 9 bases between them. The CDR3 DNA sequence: TGTGCCAGCTCACAATCCATAGGCAATCAGCCCCAGCATTTT. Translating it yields CASSQSIGNQPQHF.

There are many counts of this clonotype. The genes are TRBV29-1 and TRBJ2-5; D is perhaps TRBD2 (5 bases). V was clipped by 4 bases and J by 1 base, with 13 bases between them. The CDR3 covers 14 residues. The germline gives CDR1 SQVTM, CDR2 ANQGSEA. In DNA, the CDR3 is TGCAGCGTTGCAGTGGGGAGCCTCCAAGAGACCCAGTACTTC. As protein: CSVAVGSLQETQYF. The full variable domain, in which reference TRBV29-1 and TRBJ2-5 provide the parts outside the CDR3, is SAVISQKPSRDICQRGTSLTIQCQVDSQVTMMFWYRQQPGQSLTLIATANQGSEATYESGFVIDKFPISRPNLTFSTLTVSNMSPEDSSIYLCSVAVGSLQETQYFGPGTRLLVL.

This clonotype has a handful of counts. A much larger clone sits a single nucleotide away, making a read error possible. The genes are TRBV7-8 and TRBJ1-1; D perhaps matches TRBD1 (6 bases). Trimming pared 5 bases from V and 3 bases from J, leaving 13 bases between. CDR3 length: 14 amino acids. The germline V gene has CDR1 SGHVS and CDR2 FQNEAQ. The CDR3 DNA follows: TGTGCCAGCAGCGCGACAGGAGATGACACTGAAGCTTTCTTT. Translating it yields CASSATGDDTEAFF.

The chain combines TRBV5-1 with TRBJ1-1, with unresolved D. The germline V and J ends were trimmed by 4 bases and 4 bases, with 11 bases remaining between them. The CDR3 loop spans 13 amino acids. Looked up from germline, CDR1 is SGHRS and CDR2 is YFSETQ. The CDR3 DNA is TGCGCCAGCAGCCAGCAGCGTGGCACTGAAGCTTTCTTT. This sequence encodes CASSQQRGTEAFF.

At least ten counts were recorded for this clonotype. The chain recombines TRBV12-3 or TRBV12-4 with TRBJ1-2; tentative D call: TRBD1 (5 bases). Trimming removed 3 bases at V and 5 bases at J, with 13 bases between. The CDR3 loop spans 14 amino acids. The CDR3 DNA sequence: TGTGCCAGCAGTTTCCAGACAGTCTCATATGGCTACACCTTC. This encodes CASSFQTVSYGYTF.

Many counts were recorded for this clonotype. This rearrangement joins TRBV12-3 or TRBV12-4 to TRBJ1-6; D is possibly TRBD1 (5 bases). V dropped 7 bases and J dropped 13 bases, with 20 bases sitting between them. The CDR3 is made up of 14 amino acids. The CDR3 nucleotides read TGTGCCAGCAACCTAGGGAGCGGGGGTGGGCCCCTCCACTTT. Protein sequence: CASNLGSGGGPLHF.

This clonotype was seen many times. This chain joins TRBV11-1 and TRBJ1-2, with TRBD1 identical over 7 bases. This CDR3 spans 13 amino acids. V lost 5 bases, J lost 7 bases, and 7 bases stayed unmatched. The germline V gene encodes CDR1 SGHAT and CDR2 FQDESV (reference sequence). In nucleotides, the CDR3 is TGTGCCAGCAGCCGGACAGGTGGAGGTGGCTACACCTTC. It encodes CASSRTGGGGYTF.

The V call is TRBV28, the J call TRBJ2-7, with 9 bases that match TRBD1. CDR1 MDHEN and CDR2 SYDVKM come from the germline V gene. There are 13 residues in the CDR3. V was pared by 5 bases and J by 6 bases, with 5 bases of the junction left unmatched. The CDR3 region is CASSVTGGAEQYF. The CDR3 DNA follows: TGTGCCAGCAGTGTAACAGGGGGCGCCGAGCAGTACTTC. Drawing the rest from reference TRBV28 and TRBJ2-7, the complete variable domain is DVKVTQSSRYLVKRTGEKVFLECVQDMDHENMFWYRQDPGLGLRLIYFSYDVKMKEKGDIPEGYSVSREKKERFSLILESASTNQTSMYLCASSVTGGAEQYFGPGTRLTVT.

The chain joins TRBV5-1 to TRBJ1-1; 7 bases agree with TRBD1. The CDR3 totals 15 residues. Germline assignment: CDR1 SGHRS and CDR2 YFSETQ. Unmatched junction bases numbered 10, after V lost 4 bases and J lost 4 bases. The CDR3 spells CASSPSRGAPTEAFF. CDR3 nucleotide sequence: TGCGCCAGCAGCCCCTCCAGGGGGGCTCCCACTGAAGCTTTCTTT.

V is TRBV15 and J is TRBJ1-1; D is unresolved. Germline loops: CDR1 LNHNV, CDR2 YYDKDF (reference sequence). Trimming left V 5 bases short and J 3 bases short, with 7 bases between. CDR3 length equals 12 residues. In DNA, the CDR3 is TGTGCCACCAGCCGCCCGGACACTGAAGCTTTCTTT. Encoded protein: CATSRPDTEAFF.

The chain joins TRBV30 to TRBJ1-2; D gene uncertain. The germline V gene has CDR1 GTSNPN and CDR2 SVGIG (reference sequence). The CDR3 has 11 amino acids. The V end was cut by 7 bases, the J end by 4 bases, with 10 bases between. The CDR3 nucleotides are TGTGCCTATCCCCGGATCTATGGCTACACCTTC. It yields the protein CAYPRIYGYTF.

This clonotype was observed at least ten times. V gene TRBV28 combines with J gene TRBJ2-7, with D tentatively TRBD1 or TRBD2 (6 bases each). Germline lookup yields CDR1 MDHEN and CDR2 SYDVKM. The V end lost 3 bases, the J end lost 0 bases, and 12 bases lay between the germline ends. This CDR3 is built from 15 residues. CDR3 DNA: TGTGCCAGCAGTTTTGGGGGGCAGAGCTCCTACGAGCAGTACTTC. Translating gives CASSFGGQSSYEQYF.

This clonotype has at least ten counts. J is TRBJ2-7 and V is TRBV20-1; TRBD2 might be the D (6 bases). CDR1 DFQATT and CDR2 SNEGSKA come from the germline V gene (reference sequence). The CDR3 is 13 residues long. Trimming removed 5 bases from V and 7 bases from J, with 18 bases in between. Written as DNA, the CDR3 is TGCAGTGCTTTGTATTACGGACTACGAGAGCAGTACTTC. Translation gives CSALYYGLREQYF.